The clone carrying this T cell receptor beta chain was detected only a few times. Its antigen is undetermined. Germline V gene data show CDR1 as MNHNS and CDR2 as SASEGT. V shed 3 bases, J shed 12 bases, and the junction held 18 bases outside the gene matches. This CDR3 spans 18 amino acids. 13 Jbeta primers and 60 Vbeta primers were used for the PCR. Method: immunoSEQ multiplex PCR; TCRdb's copy keeps in-frame clones and lacks some. The table includes about 170,000 clones, over 75% detected once. The data derive from a study of cytomegalovirus exposure and HLA in healthy donors. Study-level findings and limits: Earlier results showed most TCR beta V segments being productive about 87% or about 30% of the time. V- and J-gene trimming of TCR beta was linked (in a later analysis) to a missense DCLRE1C variant. Overall, approximately 150 TCR beta chains were annotated as cytomegalovirus-associated.

This receptor was identified in a female donor in good health and CMV-seronegative. The material sequenced was PBMCs. This chain joins TRBV6-1 and TRBJ1-5; 12 bases align to TRBD1. The CDR3 loop reads CASSELPGQGAGGSRQHF. CDR3 bases: TGTGCCAGCAGTGAGCTACCGGGACAGGGGGCCGGGGGAAGTCGCCAGCATTTT.